This T cell receptor beta chain was observed in a study of response to subunit inactivated influenza vaccine. This clonotype appeared a few times. Germline V gene sequence: CDR1 MGHRA, CDR2 YSYEKL. The CDR3 is 17 residues long. With V trimmed by 4 bases and J by 5 bases, 14 bases remained unmatched. MiXCR, run by TCRdb on the RT-PCR reads, gives a single entry per CDR3 protein. Of approximately 500,000 distinct CDR3 sequences listed, around 21% were seen once; the top ten hold 2.5% to 3%. These data also featured in a second study, about T cells expressing NK-cell markers. This second report adds: 5'RACE template switching built TCR beta cDNA with unique molecular identifiers. Seven donors tested HCMV-seropositive and one tested seronegative among the eight sequenced.

Sequences were derived from CD4+ T cells sorted from PBMCs, sampled about 13 days after vaccination. This chain links TRBV4-1 with TRBJ2-7; 10 nucleotides agree with TRBD2. This TCR was recovered from a man in his forties or fifties who received an inactivated influenza vaccine. The CDR3 sequence: CASSPRLAGNPNHEQYF. DNA for the CDR3: TGCGCCAGCAGCCCCCGACTAGCGGGTAACCCTAACCACGAGCAGTACTTC.